This TCR beta chain derives from a study of low-dose radiotherapy and immunotherapy resistance in tumors. Study background: Cohort 2 received 1 Gy per fraction every two weeks, totaling 13 Gy over 26 weeks. Every six weeks patients received intravenous ipilimumab 1 mg/kg, and every two weeks they received intravenous nivolumab 240 mg. Aspirin 300 mg was given orally each day for four cycles from cycle 1 day 1.

V lost 1 base, J lost 5 bases, and 9 bases lay in between. This CDR3 contains 14 residues. Germline CDR1 is SGHAT and CDR2 is FQNNGV. There are many counts of this clonotype. First-strand cDNA relied on TRAV- and TRBV-specific primers spanning alpha and beta chains. The authors ran around 22 PCR cycles to amplify TCRs with a constant-region primer and V-primer adapter. TCRdb reanalysed the reads using MiXCR and keeps one entry per CDR3 protein. Among 80,000 to 95,000 distinct CDR3 sequences listed, roughly 9% were seen once. Time point in this sample: before trial treatment. V and J are TRBV11-2 and TRBJ2-1; a weak D match, TRBD1 (6 bases). The source of this sequence is a male donor with prostate cancer. The source material was PBMCs, sampled before treatment. CDR3 in DNA: TGTGCCAGCAGCTTAGGACAGGTTGACAATGAGCAGTTCTTC. It encodes CASSLGQVDNEQFF.